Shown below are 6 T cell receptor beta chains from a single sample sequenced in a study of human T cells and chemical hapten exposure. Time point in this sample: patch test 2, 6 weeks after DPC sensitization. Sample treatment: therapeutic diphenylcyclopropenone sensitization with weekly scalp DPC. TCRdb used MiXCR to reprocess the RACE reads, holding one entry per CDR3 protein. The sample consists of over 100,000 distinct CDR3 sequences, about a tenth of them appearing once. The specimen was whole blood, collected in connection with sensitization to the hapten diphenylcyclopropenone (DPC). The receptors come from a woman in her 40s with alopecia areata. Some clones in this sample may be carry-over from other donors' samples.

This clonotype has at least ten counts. The CDR3 reads CASSLRQGGLNEQFF. CDR3 in DNA: TGTGCCAGCAGCTTACGACAGGGTGGTTTGAATGAGCAGTTCTTC. The chain joins TRBV7-8 to TRBJ2-1, with TRBD1 identical over 7 bases. Trimming cost V 2 bases and J 7 bases; bases outside gene matches: 8. CDR3 length: 15 residues. CDR1 is SGHVS and CDR2 is FQNEAQ in the germline V gene.

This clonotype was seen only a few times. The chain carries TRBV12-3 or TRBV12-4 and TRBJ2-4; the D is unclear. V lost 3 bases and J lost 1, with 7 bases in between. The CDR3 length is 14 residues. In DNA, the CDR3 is TGTGCCAGCAGTTTCGGACCGGCCAAAAACATTCAGTACTTC. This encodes CASSFGPAKNIQYF.

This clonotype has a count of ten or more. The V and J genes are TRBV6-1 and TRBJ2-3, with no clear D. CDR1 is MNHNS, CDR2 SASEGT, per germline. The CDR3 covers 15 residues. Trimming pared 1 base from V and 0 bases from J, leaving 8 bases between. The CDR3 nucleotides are TGTGCCAGCAGTGAAGGTATTATAAGCACAGATACGCAGTATTTT. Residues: CASSEGIISTDTQYF.

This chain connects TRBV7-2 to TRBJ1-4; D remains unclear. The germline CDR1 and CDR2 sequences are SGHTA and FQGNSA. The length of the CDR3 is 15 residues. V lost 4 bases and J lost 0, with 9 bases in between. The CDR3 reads CASSSRGATNEKLFF. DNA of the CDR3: TGTGCCAGCAGCTCCCGGGGTGCAACTAATGAAAAACTGTTTTTT. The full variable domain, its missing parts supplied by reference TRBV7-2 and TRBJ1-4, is GAGVSQSPSNKVTEKGKDVELRCDPISGHTALYWYRQSLGQGLEFLIYFQGNSAPDKSGLPSDRFSAERTGGSVSTLTIQRTQQEDSAVYLCASSSRGATNEKLFFGSGTQLSVL.

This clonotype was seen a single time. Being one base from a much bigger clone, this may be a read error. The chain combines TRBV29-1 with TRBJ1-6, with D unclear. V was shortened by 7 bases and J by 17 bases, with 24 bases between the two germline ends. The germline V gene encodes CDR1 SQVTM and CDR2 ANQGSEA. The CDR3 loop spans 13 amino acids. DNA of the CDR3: TGCAGCGCCCCTTGCCTCCCCGGGAGGCTCTTCCACTTT. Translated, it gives CSAPCLPGRLFHF.

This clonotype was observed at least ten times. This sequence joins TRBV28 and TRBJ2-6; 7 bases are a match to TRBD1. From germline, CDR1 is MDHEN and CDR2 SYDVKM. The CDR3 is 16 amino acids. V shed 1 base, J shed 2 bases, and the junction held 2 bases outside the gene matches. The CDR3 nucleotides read TGTGCCAGCAGTTTATCCGACAGGGCTGGGGCCAACGTCCTGACTTTC. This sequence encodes CASSLSDRAGANVLTF.